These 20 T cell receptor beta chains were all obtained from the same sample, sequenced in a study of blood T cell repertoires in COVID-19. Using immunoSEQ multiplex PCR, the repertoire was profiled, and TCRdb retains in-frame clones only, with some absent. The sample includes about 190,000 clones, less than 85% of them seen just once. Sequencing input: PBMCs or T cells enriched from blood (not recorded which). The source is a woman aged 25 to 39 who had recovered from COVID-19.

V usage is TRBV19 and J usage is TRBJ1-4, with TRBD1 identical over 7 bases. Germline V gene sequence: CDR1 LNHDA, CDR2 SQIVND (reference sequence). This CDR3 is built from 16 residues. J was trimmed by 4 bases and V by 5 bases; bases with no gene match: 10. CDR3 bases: TGTGCCAGTAGTTCCCGAACGACAGGGATTAATGAAAAACTGTTTTTT. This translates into CASSSRTTGINEKLFF.

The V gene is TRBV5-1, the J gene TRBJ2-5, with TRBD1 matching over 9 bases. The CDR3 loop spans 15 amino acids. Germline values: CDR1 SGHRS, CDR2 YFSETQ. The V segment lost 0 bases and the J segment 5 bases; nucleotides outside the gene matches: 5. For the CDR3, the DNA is TGCGCCAGCAGCTTGGATACAGGGGGCGGTGAGACCCAGTACTTC. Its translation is CASSLDTGGGETQYF.

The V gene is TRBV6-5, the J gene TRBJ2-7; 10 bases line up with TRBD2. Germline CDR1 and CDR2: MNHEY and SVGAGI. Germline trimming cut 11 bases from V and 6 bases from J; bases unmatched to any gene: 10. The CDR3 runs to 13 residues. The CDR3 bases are TGTGCCCTGGGAGCGGGGGGGCCGGGCGAGCAGTACGTC. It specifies CALGAGGPGEQYV.

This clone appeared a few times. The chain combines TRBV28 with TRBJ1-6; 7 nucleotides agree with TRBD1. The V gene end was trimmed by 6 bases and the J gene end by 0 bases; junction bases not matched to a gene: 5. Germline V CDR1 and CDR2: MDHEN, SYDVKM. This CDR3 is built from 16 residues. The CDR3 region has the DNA TGTGCCAGCAGACCCGGGACAGACTCCTATAATTCACCCCTCCACTTT. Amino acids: CASRPGTDSYNSPLHF.

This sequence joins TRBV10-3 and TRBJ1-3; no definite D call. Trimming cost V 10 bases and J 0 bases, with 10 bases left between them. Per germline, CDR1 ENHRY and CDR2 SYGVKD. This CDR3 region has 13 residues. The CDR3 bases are TGTGCCACCAGAAATAGCTCTGGAAACACCATATATTTT. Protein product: CATRNSSGNTIYF.

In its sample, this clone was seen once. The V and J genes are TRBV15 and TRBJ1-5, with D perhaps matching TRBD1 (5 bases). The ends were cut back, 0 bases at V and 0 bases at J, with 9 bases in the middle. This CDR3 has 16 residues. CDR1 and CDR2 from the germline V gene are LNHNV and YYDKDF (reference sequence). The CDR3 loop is CATSRDLRDSNQPQHF. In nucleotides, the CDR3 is TGTGCCACCAGCAGAGATCTCAGGGATAGCAATCAGCCCCAGCATTTT. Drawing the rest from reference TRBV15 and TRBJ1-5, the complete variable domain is DAMVIQNPRYQVTQFGKPVTLSCSQTLNHNVMYWYQQKSSQAPKLLFHYYDKDFNNEADTPDNFQSRRPNTSFCFLDIRSPGLGDTAMYLCATSRDLRDSNQPQHFGDGTRLSIL.

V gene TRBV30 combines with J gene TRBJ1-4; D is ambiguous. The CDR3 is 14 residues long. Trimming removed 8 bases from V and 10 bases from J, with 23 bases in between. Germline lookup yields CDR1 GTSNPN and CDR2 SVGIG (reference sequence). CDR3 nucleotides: TGTGCCGGCCTTACGGAGCGCCCGTCGGGAAAACTGTTTTTT. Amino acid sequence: CAGLTERPSGKLFF.

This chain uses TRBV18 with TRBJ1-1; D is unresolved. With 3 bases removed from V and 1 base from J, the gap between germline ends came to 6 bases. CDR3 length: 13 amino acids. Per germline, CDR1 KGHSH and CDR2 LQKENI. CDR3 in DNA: TGTGCCAGCTCACCCCCTAGGAACACTGAAGCTTTCTTT. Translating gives CASSPPRNTEAFF.

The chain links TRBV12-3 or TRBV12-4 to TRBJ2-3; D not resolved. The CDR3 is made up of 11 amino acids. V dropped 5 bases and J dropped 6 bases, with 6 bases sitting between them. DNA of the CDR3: TGTGCCAGCAGTATGACTGATACGCAGTATTTT. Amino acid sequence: CASSMTDTQYF.

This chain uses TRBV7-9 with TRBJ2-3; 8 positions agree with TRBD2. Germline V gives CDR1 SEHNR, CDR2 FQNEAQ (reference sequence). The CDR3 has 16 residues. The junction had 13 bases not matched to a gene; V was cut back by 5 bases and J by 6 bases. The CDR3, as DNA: TGTGCCAGCAGCCCACAGGGCCAGCGGGGGAGGGATACGCAGTATTTT. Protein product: CASSPQGQRGRDTQYF.

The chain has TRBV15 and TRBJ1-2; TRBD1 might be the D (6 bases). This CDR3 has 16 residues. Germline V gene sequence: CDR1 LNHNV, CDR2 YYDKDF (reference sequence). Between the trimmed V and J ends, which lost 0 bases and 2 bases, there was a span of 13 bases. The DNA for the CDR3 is TGTGCCACCAGCAGAGATAGAGCAGGGGACAACTATGGCTACACCTTC. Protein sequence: CATSRDRAGDNYGYTF.

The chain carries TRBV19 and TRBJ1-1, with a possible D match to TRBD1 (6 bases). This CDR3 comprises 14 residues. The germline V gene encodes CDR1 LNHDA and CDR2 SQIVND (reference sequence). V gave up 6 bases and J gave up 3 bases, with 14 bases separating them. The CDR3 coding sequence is TGTGCCAGTAGACCGTCGAGGACAGACACTGAAGCTTTCTTT. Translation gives CASRPSRTDTEAFF.

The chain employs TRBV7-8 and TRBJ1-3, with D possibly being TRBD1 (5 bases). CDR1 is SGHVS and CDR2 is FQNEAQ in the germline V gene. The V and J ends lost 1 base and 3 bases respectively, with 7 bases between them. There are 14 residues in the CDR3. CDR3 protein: CASSLEGVGNTIYF. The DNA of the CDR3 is TGTGCCAGCAGCTTAGAAGGGGTTGGAAACACCATATATTTT.

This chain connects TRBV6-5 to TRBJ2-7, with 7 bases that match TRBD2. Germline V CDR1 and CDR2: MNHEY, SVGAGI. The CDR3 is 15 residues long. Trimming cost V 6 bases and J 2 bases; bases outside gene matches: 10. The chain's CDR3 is CASRGPRAGAYEQYF. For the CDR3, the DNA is TGTGCCAGCAGGGGTCCCCGGGCGGGGGCCTACGAGCAGTACTTC.

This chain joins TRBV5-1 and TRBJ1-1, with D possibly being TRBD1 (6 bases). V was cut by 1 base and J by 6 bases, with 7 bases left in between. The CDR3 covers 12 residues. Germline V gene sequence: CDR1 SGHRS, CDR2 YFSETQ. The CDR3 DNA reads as TGCGCCAGCAGCTTGCCAGGGGCTGAAGCTTTCTTT. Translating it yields CASSLPGAEAFF. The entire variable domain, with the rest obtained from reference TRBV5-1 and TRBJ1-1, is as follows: KAGVTQTPRYLIKTRGQQVTLSCSPISGHRSVSWYQQTPGQGLQFLFEYFSETQRNKGNFPGRFSGRQFSNSRSEMNVSTLELGDSALYLCASSLPGAEAFFGQGTRLTVV.

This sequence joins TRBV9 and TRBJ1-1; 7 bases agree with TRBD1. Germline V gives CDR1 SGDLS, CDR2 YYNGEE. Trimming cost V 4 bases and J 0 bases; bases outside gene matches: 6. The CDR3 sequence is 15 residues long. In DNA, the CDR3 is TGTGCCAGCAGCACCCAGACAGGGCTGAACACTGAAGCTTTCTTT. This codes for CASSTQTGLNTEAFF.

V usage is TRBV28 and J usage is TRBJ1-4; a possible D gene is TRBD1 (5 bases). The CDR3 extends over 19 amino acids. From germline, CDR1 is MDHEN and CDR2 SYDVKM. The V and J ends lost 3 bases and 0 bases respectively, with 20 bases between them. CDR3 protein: CASSFPLDSLPATNEKLFF. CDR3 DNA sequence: TGTGCCAGCAGTTTCCCCCTCGACAGTCTTCCTGCAACTAATGAAAAACTGTTTTTT.

The DNA of the CDR3 is TGCGCCAGCAGCTTCCCTGGACAGGGCGTCGAGCAGTACTTC. Its translation is CASSFPGQGVEQYF. The chain couples TRBV5-1 to TRBJ2-7; 8 bases match TRBD1. Per germline, CDR1 SGHRS and CDR2 YFSETQ. Trimming at V came to 2 bases and at J to 6 bases, leaving 7 bases not matched to a gene. The CDR3 has 14 amino acids.

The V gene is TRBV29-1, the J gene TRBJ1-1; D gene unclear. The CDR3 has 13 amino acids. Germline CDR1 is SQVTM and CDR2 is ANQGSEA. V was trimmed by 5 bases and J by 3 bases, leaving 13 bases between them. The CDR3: CSVLGSHHTEAFF. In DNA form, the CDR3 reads TGCAGCGTTCTTGGGAGCCATCACACTGAAGCTTTCTTT.

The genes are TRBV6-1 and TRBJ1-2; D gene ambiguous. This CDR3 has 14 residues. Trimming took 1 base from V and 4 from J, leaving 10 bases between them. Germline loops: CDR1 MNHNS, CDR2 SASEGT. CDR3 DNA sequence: TGTGCCAGCAGTGAAGTGGGCACACCCTATGGCTACACCTTC. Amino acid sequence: CASSEVGTPYGYTF.